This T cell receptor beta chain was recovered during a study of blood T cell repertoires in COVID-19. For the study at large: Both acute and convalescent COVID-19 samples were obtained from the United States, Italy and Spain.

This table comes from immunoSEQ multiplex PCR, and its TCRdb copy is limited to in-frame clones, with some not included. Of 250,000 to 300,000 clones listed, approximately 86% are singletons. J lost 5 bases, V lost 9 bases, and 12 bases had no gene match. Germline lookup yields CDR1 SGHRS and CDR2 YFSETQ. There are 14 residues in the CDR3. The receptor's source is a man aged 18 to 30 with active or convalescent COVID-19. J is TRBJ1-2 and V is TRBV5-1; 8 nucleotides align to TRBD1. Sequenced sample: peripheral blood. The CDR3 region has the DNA TGCGCCACCACACCAACGGGGACAGGATATGGCTACACCTTC. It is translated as CATTPTGTGYGYTF.